The entry below gives a single T cell receptor (beta chain) sequence along with its context. Its antigen is unknown. Clones were read by immunoSEQ multiplex PCR, and TCRdb kept only the in-frame ones, dropping some. The sample yields roughly 130,000 clones, 80% to 95% seen once. The CDR3 is made up of 15 amino acids. Trimming removed 4 bases from V and 0 bases from J, with 10 bases in between. Germline values: CDR1 LNHDA, CDR2 SQIVND (reference sequence). This specimen belongs to a study of graft-versus-host responses after intestinal transplantation. About the study: Isolated intestinal, liver-intestinal, or multivisceral transplants were what recipients had. All recipients were given anti-thymocyte globulin induction, and tacrolimus and steroids were then administered for 3 to 4 years. Study-wide points: Early post-transplant HvG declines showed an association with peak circulating GvH clone levels.

This receptor was taken from a human donor who received an intestinal transplant. This chain connects TRBV19 to TRBJ1-3; TRBD1 might be the D (5 bases). This material consisted of unstimulated CD4+ T cells sorted from spleen or lymph node cells, taken before intestinal transplant. The CDR3 DNA reads as TGTGCCAGTAGTACCAGGGCCTTCTCTGGAAACACCATATATTTT. Translation gives CASSTRAFSGNTIYF. The complete variable domain, with remaining parts taken from reference TRBV19 and TRBJ1-3, reads DGGITQSPKYLFRKEGQNVTLSCEQNLNHDAMYWYRQDPGQGLRLIYYSQIVNDFQKGDIAEGYSVSREKKESFPLTVTSAQKNPTAFYLCASSTRAFSGNTIYFGEGSWLTVV.